One TCR beta chain is described in this entry. What it binds is not known. The data belong to a study of long-term antiretroviral therapy in people with HIV. Study-wide findings and caveats: ART preceded a rise in diversity that nonetheless stayed lower than in transplant donor controls. Dominant in the repertoire at all time points were clones expanded before ART. On ART adherence, viral resistance or therapy changes, no data were available.

J lost 5 bases, V lost 2 bases, and 15 bases had no gene match. The CDR3 has 18 residues. Germline V lookup: CDR1 SGHTA, CDR2 FQGNSA. PBMC samples from each donor numbered at least one pre-ART and at least two post-ART. It was version v3.0 of the immunoSEQ assay that was run at survey level. Assay: immunoSEQ multiplex PCR; the TCRdb copy retains only in-frame clones and omits some. The sample carries 30,000 to 45,000 clones, 80% recorded once. The TCR originated in a man in his thirties or forties with HIV. The chain joins TRBV7-2 to TRBJ2-7; TRBD2 matches 10 bases. The sequenced sample was unsorted PBMCs, obtained 3.4 years after starting antiretroviral therapy. In DNA, the CDR3 is TGTGCCAGCAGCTTATTACCCTCCGGACTAGCGGATCTCCACGAGCAGTACTTC. Protein product: CASSLLPSGLADLHEQYF.